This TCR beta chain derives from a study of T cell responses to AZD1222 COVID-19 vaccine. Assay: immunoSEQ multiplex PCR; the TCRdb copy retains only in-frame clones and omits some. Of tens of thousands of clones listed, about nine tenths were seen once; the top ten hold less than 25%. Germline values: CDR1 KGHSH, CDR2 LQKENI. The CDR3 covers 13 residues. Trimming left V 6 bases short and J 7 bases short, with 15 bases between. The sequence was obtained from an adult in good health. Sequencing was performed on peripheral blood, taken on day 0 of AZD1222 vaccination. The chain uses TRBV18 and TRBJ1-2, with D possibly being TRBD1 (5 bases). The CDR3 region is CASSLRVDSGYTF. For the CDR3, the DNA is TGTGCCAGCTCGCTCAGGGTTGATAGTGGCTACACCTTC.